This T cell receptor (beta chain) appears in the sequencing data of a study of T cell repertoires in cytomegalovirus infection. The wider study: CMV infection and matching HLA type were both indicated by public TCR beta signatures. Broader study findings: Cumulative frequency of public TCR beta families picked out carriers of CMV plus the relevant HLA. Clonotype analysis showed dominance of the ex vivo response by HLA-C-restricted CMV-specific TCR beta clonotypes.

Concerning this clonotype: Its antigen remains unknown.

The CDR3 loop spans 14 amino acids. The V end lost 2 bases, the J end lost 5 bases, and 11 bases lay between the germline ends. Germline V lookup: CDR1 MNHNY, CDR2 SVGAGI (reference sequence). TCRdb redid the calling of the reads with MiXCR, one entry per CDR3 protein. Of 100,000 or so distinct CDR3 sequences in the sample, 15% to 20% were seen once. The V and J genes are TRBV6-6 and TRBJ2-3; no clear D gene. This clonotype was obtained from a human donor in good health (CMV status not recorded). Some clones in this sample may be carry-over from other donors' samples. Sequences were obtained from PBMCs. The CDR3 spells CASSYIRRGDTQYF. The CDR3 DNA reads TGTGCCAGCAGTTACATCCGTAGAGGAGATACGCAGTATTTT.